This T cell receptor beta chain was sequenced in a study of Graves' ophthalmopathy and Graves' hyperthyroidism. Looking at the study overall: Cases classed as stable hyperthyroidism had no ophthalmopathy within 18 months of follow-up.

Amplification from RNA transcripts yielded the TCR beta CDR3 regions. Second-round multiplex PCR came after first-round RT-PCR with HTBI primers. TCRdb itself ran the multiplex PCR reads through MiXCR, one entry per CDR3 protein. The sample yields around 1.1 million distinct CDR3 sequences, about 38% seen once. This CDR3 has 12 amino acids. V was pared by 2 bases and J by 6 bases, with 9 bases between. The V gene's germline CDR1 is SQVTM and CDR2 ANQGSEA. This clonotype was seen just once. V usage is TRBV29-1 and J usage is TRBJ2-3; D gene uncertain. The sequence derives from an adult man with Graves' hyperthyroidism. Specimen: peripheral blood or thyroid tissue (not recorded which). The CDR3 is CSVEQDLDTQYF. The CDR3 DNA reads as TGCAGCGTTGAACAGGATCTCGATACGCAGTATTTT.